This T cell receptor (beta chain) is drawn from a study of blood T cell repertoires in COVID-19. Turning to the study itself: From the United States, Italy and Spain came samples of acute and convalescent COVID-19.

Germline values: CDR1 SGHAT, CDR2 FQNNGV. Trimming at V came to 4 bases and at J to 4 bases, leaving 6 bases not matched to a gene. There are 14 residues in the CDR3. The protocol was immunoSEQ multiplex PCR, while the TCRdb copy is restricted to in-frame clones and leaves out a portion. The table shows about 63,000 clones, with around four fifths occurring only once. The sequence was obtained from a man aged 55 to 70 with COVID-19, enrolled during active disease. The chain is built from TRBV11-2 and TRBJ1-1; TRBD1 matches 7 bases. The source material was peripheral blood. This CDR3 reads CASSSLPGGTEAFF. CDR3 nucleotide sequence: TGTGCCAGCAGCTCTCTCCCAGGGGGCACTGAAGCTTTCTTT.